These T cell receptor beta chains were read from a single sample in a study of blood T cells in healthy people across ages. TCRdb ran MiXCR on the 5' RACE reads and lists one entry per CDR3 protein. The repertoire holds approximately 850,000 distinct CDR3 sequences, roughly 60% seen once, with approximately 20% in the top ten. The sample comprised blood. The receptor source for this set is a man younger than 40 in good health. Each CDR3 is given with its conserved first and last residue. D genes are given only for firm matches. The listing skips clone size in some rows; elsewhere it reads once, few, many or a size class.

TRBJ2-7 | NA | NA | TRBV21-1 | CASSKVWDEQYF | TGTGCCAGCAGCAAAGTTTGGGACGAGCAGTACTTC
TRBJ2-7 | NA | NA | TRBV5-1 | CASSPPETASYEQYF | TGCGCCAGCAGCCCACCCGAGACGGCGAGCTACGAGCAGTACTTC
TRBJ2-7 | NA | NA | TRBV3-1 | CASSQTILSYEQYF | TGTGCCAGCAGCCAAACCATTCTATCCTACGAGCAGTACTTC
TRBJ2-7 | TRBD2 | NA | TRBV20-1 | CSAYTSGKYEQYF | TGCAGTGCTTATACTAGCGGGAAATACGAGCAGTACTTC
TRBJ1-5 | NA | NA | TRBV24-1 | CATSGDYSNQPQHF | TGTGCCACCAGTGGTGATTATAGCAATCAGCCCCAGCATTTT
TRBJ2-7 | NA | NA | TRBV15 | CATSRDQGLGSYEQYF | TGTGCCACCAGCAGAGATCAGGGGCTAGGATCTTACGAGCAGTACTTC
TRBJ2-3 | NA | NA | TRBV6-1 | CASSELRDSYTDTQYF | TGTGCCAGCAGTGAACTACGAGACTCATACACAGATACGCAGTATTTT
TRBJ2-7 | NA | once | TRBV6-2/TRBV6-3 | CASSYTEVREQYF | TGTGCCAGCAGTTACACGGAGGTGCGCGAGCAGTACTTC
TRBJ2-5 | NA | NA | TRBV10-3 | CAISEAREGDETQYF | TGTGCCATCAGTGAGGCTAGGGAGGGGGATGAGACCCAGTACTTC
TRBJ2-7 | NA | NA | TRBV5-1 | CASRPDNRAYSYEQYF | TGCGCCAGCAGACCCGATAACAGGGCCTACTCCTACGAGCAGTACTTC
TRBJ2-7 | NA | NA | TRBV7-2 | CASSFRVVGYEQYF | TGTGCCAGCAGCTTCAGGGTGGTTGGGTACGAGCAGTACTTC
TRBJ1-2 | NA | few | TRBV2 | CASSEGGNYGYTF | TGTGCCAGCAGTGAGGGAGGGAACTATGGCTACACCTTC
TRBJ1-1 | NA | NA | TRBV2 | CASVTYLNTEAFF | TGTGCCAGCGTCACCTATCTGAACACTGAAGCTTTCTTT
TRBJ2-3 | TRBD1 | few | TRBV5-1 | CASSLDGQGGTDTQYF | TGTGCCAGCAGCTTAGACGGACAGGGAGGCACAGATACGCAGTATTTT
TRBJ2-5 | NA | NA | TRBV5-6 | CASSFGPGEETQYF | TGTGCCAGCAGCTTCGGTCCGGGGGAAGAGACCCAGTACTTC
TRBJ2-5 | NA | NA | TRBV3-1 | CASSQDPGPYELYF | TGTGCCAGCAGCCAAGATCCGGGACCCTACGAGCTGTACTTC
TRBJ2-3 | NA | NA | TRBV11-2 | CASSLDPLRGVDTQYF | TGTGCCAGCAGCTTAGATCCTCTGAGGGGAGTAGATACGCAGTATTTT
TRBJ2-7 | TRBD1 | once | TRBV27 | CASSPGTGKIYEQYF | TGTGCCAGCAGTCCGGGGACAGGGAAGATCTACGAGCAGTACTTC
TRBJ2-2 | TRBD2 | NA | TRBV6-5 | CASRPGTTGGGELFF | TGTGCCAGCAGACCCGGGACTACCGGGGGCGGGGAGCTGTTTTTT
TRBJ2-3 | NA | NA | TRBV7-2 | CASSSDSSGVTDTQYF | TGTGCCAGCAGCTCGGACAGCTCCGGGGTCACAGATACGCAGTATTTT
TRBJ2-5 | NA | NA | TRBV20-1 | CSARDRTTNREPQYF | TGCAGTGCTAGAGATCGCACGACGAACAGGGAGCCGCAGTACTTC
TRBJ2-1 | NA | NA | TRBV7-2 | CASSMLQAGDEQFF | TGTGCCAGCTCAATGCTCCAAGCCGGCGATGAGCAGTTCTTC
TRBJ2-5 | NA | NA | TRBV4-2 | CASSQQKGEGETQYF | TGTGCCAGCAGCCAACAGAAGGGGGAAGGAGAGACCCAGTACTTC
TRBJ2-7 | TRBD2 | few | TRBV15 | CATSRLAGGAYEQYF | TGTGCCACCAGCAGACTAGCGGGAGGAGCCTACGAGCAGTACTTC
TRBJ2-7 | TRBD2 | NA | TRBV9 | CASSVGGTSSYEQYF | TGTGCCAGCAGCGTAGGAGGGACTAGTTCCTACGAGCAGTACTTC
TRBJ1-2 | NA | many | TRBV7-9 | CASSRGDYGYTF | TGTGCCAGCAGCCGCGGCGACTATGGCTACACCTTC
TRBJ2-5 | NA | NA | TRBV5-1 | CASSYLPERQETQYF | TGCGCCAGCAGCTACCTCCCCGAGCGCCAAGAGACCCAGTACTTC
TRBJ2-5 | TRBD2 | NA | TRBV20-1 | CSAQAGGLGETQYF | TGCAGTGCTCAAGCGGGGGGGCTCGGAGAGACCCAGTACTTC